These 20 T cell receptor beta chains came from one sample sequenced in a study of blood T cell repertoires in COVID-19. TCRdb's copy holds only in-frame clones and misses some; the assay was immunoSEQ multiplex PCR. The top ten clones hold 3% to 3.5% of a sample with under 250,000 clones, about 80% of them seen once. The sequencing sample was made of peripheral blood. These receptors all come from a woman aged 25 to 39 who had recovered from COVID-19.

V usage is TRBV19 and J usage is TRBJ2-1; 7 bases align to TRBD2. V dropped 3 bases and J dropped 11; count of bases not matched to a gene: 4. This CDR3 is built from 12 residues. Germline V gene sequence: CDR1 LNHDA, CDR2 SQIVND (reference sequence). CDR3 amino acids: CASSMAGVQQFF. In DNA, the CDR3 is TGTGCCAGTAGTATGGCGGGGGTCCAGCAGTTCTTC.

The chain has TRBV6-1 and TRBJ2-6; a weak D match, TRBD2 (5 bases). The length of the CDR3 is 15 residues. V was trimmed by 1 base and J by 2 bases, leaving 6 bases between them. Germline lookup yields CDR1 MNHNS and CDR2 SASEGT. The CDR3 coding sequence is TGTGCCAGCAGTGAAGGGAGGACTGGGGCCAACGTCCTGACTTTC. It specifies CASSEGRTGANVLTF.

The chain combines TRBV9 with TRBJ2-5; a weak D match, TRBD1 (5 bases). The CDR3 loop spans 14 amino acids. Germline V gene data show CDR1 as SGDLS and CDR2 as YYNGEE. The V end lost 0 bases, the J end lost 7 bases, and 13 bases lay between the germline ends. Here the CDR3 reads CASSVASRGRTQYF. CDR3 nucleotide sequence: TGTGCCAGCAGCGTAGCTTCAAGGGGTAGGACCCAGTACTTC.

The V and J genes are TRBV3-1 (or the pseudogene TRBV3-2) and TRBJ2-2, with D perhaps TRBD2 (6 bases). The germline gives CDR1 LGHDT, CDR2 YNNKEL (reference sequence). This CDR3 spans 18 amino acids. V was clipped by 1 base and J by 1 base, with 16 bases between them. CDR3 sequence (DNA): TGTGCCAGCAGCCAAGGATCGTTTCTCGGGAGGAACACCGGGGAGCTGTTTTTT. This sequence encodes CASSQGSFLGRNTGELFF.

The J gene is TRBJ1-3, the V gene TRBV4-1; TRBD1 aligns across 7 bases. Germline CDR1 reads MGHRA; CDR2 reads YSYEKL. CDR3 length equals 13 residues. With 6 bases clipped from V and 7 bases from J, the junction kept 6 bases outside the gene matches. CDR3 loop: CASRQTGSNTIYF. The DNA for the CDR3 is TGCGCCAGCAGGCAGACAGGGTCCAACACCATATATTTT.

This CDR3 is CASSNGRQREPYEQYF. The DNA of the CDR3 is TGTGCCAGCAGCAACGGAAGGCAGCGGGAGCCCTACGAGCAGTACTTC. The chain recombines TRBV21-1 with TRBJ2-7; TRBD2 reflects the table's D call only, with no check against the DNA. TRBV21-1 is a pseudogene segment. This CDR3 comprises 16 residues.

This clone was seen a handful of times. The V call is TRBV10-2, the J call TRBJ2-1; TRBD2 agrees at 7 bases. The length of the CDR3 is 14 residues. Germline V gene sequence: CDR1 WSHSY, CDR2 SAAADI. V was clipped by 10 bases and J by 4 bases; unmatched bases: 10. As DNA, the CDR3 is TGCGCCACCCAGAGAGGCGGGAGATACAATGAGCAGTTCTTC. Residues: CATQRGGRYNEQFF.

The rearrangement joins TRBV9 to TRBJ2-5, with 8 bases aligning to TRBD2. The germline V gene has CDR1 SGDLS and CDR2 YYNGEE. Trimming took 0 bases from V and 5 from J; bases not matched to a gene: 9. This CDR3 region has 16 residues. CDR3 coding DNA: TGTGCCAGCAGCGTAGCGATTAGCGGGACCGCGGAGACCCAGTACTTC. Residues: CASSVAISGTAETQYF.

The chain has TRBV28 and TRBJ1-1, with D possibly TRBD1 on 6 matching bases. The germline gives CDR1 MDHEN, CDR2 SYDVKM. V lost 4 bases and J lost 6, with 15 bases in between. The CDR3 has 14 amino acids. The CDR3 here is CASSSLPGAPEAFF. In DNA, the CDR3 is TGTGCCAGCAGTTCCCTTCCAGGGGCCCCTGAAGCTTTCTTT. Based on the CDR3 plus reference TRBV28 and TRBJ1-1, the full variable domain is DVKVTQSSRYLVKRTGEKVFLECVQDMDHENMFWYRQDPGLGLRLIYFSYDVKMKEKGDIPEGYSVSREKKERFSLILESASTNQTSMYLCASSSLPGAPEAFFGQGTRLTVV.

The rearrangement uses TRBV2 and TRBJ2-2, with TRBD2 identical over 11 bases. V trimming: 4 bases; J trimming: 1 base; junction bases outside the gene matches: 2. Germline V gives CDR1 SNHLY, CDR2 FYNNEI. The CDR3 length is 16 residues. DNA for the CDR3: TGTGCCAGCAGTGGGACTAGCGGGCGGAACACCGGGGAGCTGTTTTTT. It is translated as CASSGTSGRNTGELFF.

The CDR3 DNA is TGTGCCAGCAGCTCTCCGGGACAGGGGGGAGAGACCCAGTACTTC. Its translation: CASSSPGQGGETQYF. The rearrangement joins TRBV11-1 to TRBJ2-5; 11 nucleotides match TRBD1. The V and J ends lost 4 bases and 4 bases, in that order; junction bases with no gene match: 5. The CDR3 contains 15 residues. The germline V gene encodes CDR1 SGHAT and CDR2 FQDESV (reference sequence). Full variable domain (remainder filled in from reference TRBV11-1 and TRBJ2-5): EAEVAQSPRYKITEKSQAVAFWCDPISGHATLYWYRQILGQGPELLVQFQDESVVDDSQLPKDRFSAERLKGVDSTLKIQPAELGDSAMYLCASSSPGQGGETQYFGPGTRLLVL.

The V call is TRBV5-1, the J call TRBJ2-5, with TRBD2 matching 9 bases. Germline CDR1 reads SGHRS; CDR2 reads YFSETQ. V gave up 0 bases and J gave up 3 bases; unmatched junction bases: 0. The CDR3 covers 14 residues. In DNA form, the CDR3 reads TGCGCCAGCAGCTTGGCTAGCGGGGAAGAGACCCAGTACTTC. This translates into CASSLASGEETQYF. The variable domain in full, completed from reference TRBV5-1 and TRBJ2-5, reads KAGVTQTPRYLIKTRGQQVTLSCSPISGHRSVSWYQQTPGQGLQFLFEYFSETQRNKGNFPGRFSGRQFSNSRSEMNVSTLELGDSALYLCASSLASGEETQYFGPGTRLLVL.

The CDR3 sequence is CASSSEVGQRYGYTF. CDR3 nucleotide sequence: TGTGCCAGCAGCTCGGAGGTAGGACAGCGTTATGGCTACACCTTC. The rearrangement joins TRBV7-9 to TRBJ1-2; possibly TRBD1 for D (6 bases). Germline V gene lookup returns CDR1 SEHNR and CDR2 FQNEAQ (reference sequence). The germline V and J ends were trimmed by 4 bases and 5 bases, with 17 bases remaining between them. CDR3 length: 15 amino acids.

The CDR3 bases are TGTGCCAGCAGCTTTTCCGGGACAACAGGCTACACCTTC. As protein: CASSFSGTTGYTF. The chain is built from TRBV7-2 and TRBJ1-2; the D gene is possibly TRBD1 (6 bases). Germline V gene data show CDR1 as SGHTA and CDR2 as FQGNSA. The CDR3 totals 13 residues. V lost 3 bases and J lost 8, with 13 bases in between.

The chain combines TRBV7-3 with TRBJ1-2; D remains ambiguous. V was shortened by 8 bases and J by 5 bases, with 3 bases between the two germline ends. The CDR3 loop spans 9 amino acids. CDR1 is SGHTA, CDR2 FQGTGA, per germline. CDR3 residues: CASRYGYTF. Written as DNA, the CDR3 is TGTGCCAGCCGGTATGGCTACACCTTC.

The genes are TRBV5-6 and TRBJ2-6; D call uncertain. CDR3 length: 15 residues. V gave up 4 bases and J gave up 0 bases, with 8 bases separating them. Germline CDR1 SGHDT, CDR2 YYEEEE. CDR3 amino acids: CASSVLISGANVLTF. The CDR3 DNA sequence: TGTGCCAGCAGCGTCTTAATCTCTGGGGCCAACGTCCTGACTTTC.

V usage is TRBV6-1 and J usage is TRBJ1-2; the D gene is possibly TRBD1 (5 bases). Germline CDR1 reads MNHNS; CDR2 reads SASEGT. The ends were cut back, 3 bases at V and 4 bases at J, with 6 bases in the middle. The CDR3 consists of 12 residues. The chain's CDR3 is CASSDDSYGYTF. The CDR3, as DNA: TGTGCCAGCAGTGATGACAGCTATGGCTACACCTTC.

The chain links TRBV5-4 to TRBJ1-4; possible D gene TRBD1, 6 bases. The V gene's germline CDR1 is SGHNT and CDR2 YYREEE (reference sequence). The ends were cut back, 1 base at V and 2 bases at J, with 12 bases in the middle. There are 16 residues in the CDR3. The CDR3 DNA sequence: TGTGCCAGCAGCTTGAAGGTGGGACACACTAATGAAAAACTGTTTTTT. Translation: CASSLKVGHTNEKLFF.

The rearrangement joins TRBV5-1 to TRBJ1-1, with a weak D call TRBD1 (6 bases). The CDR3 is 16 amino acids. Trimming took off 4 bases at V and 2 bases at J, with 18 bases between the two ends. Germline CDR1 and CDR2: SGHRS and YFSETQ. Here the CDR3 DNA reads TGCGCCAGCAGCACGCGCCCAGGGGCCCGAAACACTGAAGCTTTCTTT. Its translation: CASSTRPGARNTEAFF.

CDR3 loop: CSVVGGTGEPGYTF. In DNA, the CDR3 is TGCAGCGTTGTAGGGGGGACAGGGGAACCTGGCTACACCTTC. The chain couples TRBV29-1 to TRBJ1-2; 10 positions match TRBD1. The CDR3 extends over 14 amino acids. From germline, CDR1 is SQVTM and CDR2 ANQGSEA. Trimming cost V 4 bases and J 7 bases; bases outside gene matches: 9.